The text below deals with one T cell receptor beta chain. Its antigen is not identified. Sequencing used immunoSEQ multiplex PCR; TCRdb keeps in-frame clones, though not all of them. The sample holds tens of thousands of clones, around nine tenths seen once. Pooled in the analysis were second doses at about 4 or about 12 weeks. The sample belongs to a study of T cell responses to AZD1222 COVID-19 vaccine. The V end was cut by 5 bases, the J end by 0 bases, with 13 bases between. The CDR3 has 15 amino acids. CDR1 and CDR2 (germline): MDHEN, SYDVKM. Study-level findings and limits: Seropositive AZD1222 recipients at baseline numbered only six or seven. Donors, mostly white British, included more females; clonal diversity was possibly underestimated. Regions left unmutated in variants are reportedly the target of nearly half of spike-specific TCRs.

J is TRBJ1-1 and V is TRBV28; D possibly corresponds to TRBD1 (5 bases). Specimen: peripheral blood, collected 28 days after the second AZD1222 dose. The TCR sequence derives from an adult who received the AZD1222 COVID-19 vaccine. The CDR3 nucleotides are TGTGCCAGCAGTCCCCCTGGGGCGGTGAACACTGAAGCTTTCTTT. This encodes CASSPPGAVNTEAFF.